Each of the 6 T cell receptor beta chains below was sequenced from the same sample in a study of T cell responses to AZD1222 COVID-19 vaccine. Produced via immunoSEQ multiplex PCR; TCRdb's table is partial and in-frame only. The data hold 95,000 to 150,000 clones, with about 90% observed a single time. The specimen was peripheral blood, collected on day 0 of AZD1222 vaccination. The receptors were gathered from an adult in good health.

This chain uses TRBV30 with TRBJ1-5; D gene ambiguous. The V and J ends lost 5 bases and 0 bases respectively, with 8 bases between them. From germline, CDR1 is GTSNPN and CDR2 SVGIG (reference sequence). This CDR3 spans 13 amino acids. In nucleotides, the CDR3 is TGTGCCTGGTCAACTGATAGCAATCAGCCCCAGCATTTT. Translating it yields CAWSTDSNQPQHF.

This sequence joins TRBV5-1 and TRBJ2-5, with 11 bases aligning to TRBD2. The trim removed 4 bases at V and 5 bases at J, leaving 10 bases unmatched. CDR3 length: 16 residues. Germline V CDR1 and CDR2: SGHRS, YFSETQ. CDR3 region: CASSRQPTSGTETQYF. Written as DNA, the CDR3 is TGCGCCAGCAGCCGCCAGCCGACTAGCGGGACGGAGACCCAGTACTTC.

The chain recombines TRBV11-2 with TRBJ1-3; the D is unclear. In germline, CDR1 is SGHAT, CDR2 FQNNGV. The CDR3 has 13 amino acids. Deletions cut 1 base from V and 4 bases from J, with 5 bases between. CDR3 in DNA: TGTGCCAGCAGCTTAGCATTCGGAAACACCATATATTTT. It encodes CASSLAFGNTIYF.

The V and J genes are TRBV24-1 and TRBJ2-1; weak D call: TRBD1 (6 bases). Germline values: CDR1 KGHDR, CDR2 SFDVKD. Trimming cost V 3 bases and J 1 base, with 15 bases left between them. The CDR3 has 17 amino acids. The chain's CDR3 is CATSDPGTPDSYNEQFF. The CDR3 DNA is TGTGCCACCAGTGATCCCGGGACACCGGATTCCTACAATGAGCAGTTCTTC.

The chain has TRBV30 and TRBJ2-1; no clear D gene. Per germline, CDR1 GTSNPN and CDR2 SVGIG (reference sequence). Trimming shortened V by 2 bases and J by 10 bases, and 6 bases separated the two germline ends. The CDR3 loop spans 10 amino acids. The DNA of the CDR3 is TGTGCCTGGAGTACCACGGAGCAGTTCTTC. Residues: CAWSTTEQFF.

The chain combines TRBV10-3 with TRBJ1-2; 7 positions agree with TRBD1. V dropped 4 bases and J dropped 4; count of bases not matched to a gene: 6. CDR1 is ENHRY, CDR2 SYGVKD, per germline. CDR3 size: 14 residues. The DNA for the CDR3 is TGTGCCATCAGTGTGGGACAGCGAAGCTATGGCTACACCTTC. Its protein is CAISVGQRSYGYTF.